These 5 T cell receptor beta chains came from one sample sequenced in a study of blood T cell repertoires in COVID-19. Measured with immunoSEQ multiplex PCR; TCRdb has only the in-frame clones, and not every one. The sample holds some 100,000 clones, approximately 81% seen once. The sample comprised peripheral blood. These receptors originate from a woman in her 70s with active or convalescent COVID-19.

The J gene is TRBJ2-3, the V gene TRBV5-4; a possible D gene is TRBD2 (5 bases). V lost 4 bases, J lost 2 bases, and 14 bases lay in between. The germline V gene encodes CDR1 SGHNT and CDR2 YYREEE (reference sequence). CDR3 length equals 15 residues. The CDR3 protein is CASSLEAAITDTQYF. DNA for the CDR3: TGTGCCAGCAGCCTGGAAGCGGCTATCACAGATACGCAGTATTTT.

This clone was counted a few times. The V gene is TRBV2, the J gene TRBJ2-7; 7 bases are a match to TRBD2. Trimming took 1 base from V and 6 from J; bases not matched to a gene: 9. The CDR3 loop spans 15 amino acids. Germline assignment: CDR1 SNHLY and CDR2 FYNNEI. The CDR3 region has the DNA TGTGCCAGCAGTGAAGTATCGAGACTAGCTATCGAGCAGTACTTC. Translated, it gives CASSEVSRLAIEQYF. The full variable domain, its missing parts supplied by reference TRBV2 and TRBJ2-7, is EPEVTQTPSHQVTQMGQEVILRCVPISNHLYFYWYRQILGQKVEFLVSFYNNEISEKSEIFDDQFSVERPDGSNFTLKIRSTKLEDSAMYFCASSEVSRLAIEQYFGPGTRLTVT.

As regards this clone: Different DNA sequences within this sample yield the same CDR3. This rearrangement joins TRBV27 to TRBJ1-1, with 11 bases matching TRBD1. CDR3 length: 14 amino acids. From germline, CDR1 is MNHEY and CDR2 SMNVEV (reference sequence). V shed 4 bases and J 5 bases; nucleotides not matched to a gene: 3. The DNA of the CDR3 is TGTGCCAGCAGTTGGGGGACAGGGGGTACTGAAGCTTTCTTT. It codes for CASSWGTGGTEAFF.

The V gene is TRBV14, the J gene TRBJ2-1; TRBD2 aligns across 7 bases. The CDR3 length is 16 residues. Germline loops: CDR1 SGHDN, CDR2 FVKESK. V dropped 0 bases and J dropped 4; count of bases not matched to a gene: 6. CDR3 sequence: CASSQEGTTLYNEQFF. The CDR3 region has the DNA TGTGCCAGCAGCCAAGAAGGGACTACATTATACAATGAGCAGTTCTTC.

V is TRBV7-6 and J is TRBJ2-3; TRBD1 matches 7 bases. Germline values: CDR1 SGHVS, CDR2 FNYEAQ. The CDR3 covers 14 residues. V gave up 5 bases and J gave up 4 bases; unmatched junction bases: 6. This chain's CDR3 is CASSPPRGPDTQYF. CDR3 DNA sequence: TGTGCCAGCAGCCCGCCGAGGGGGCCAGATACGCAGTATTTT.